This T cell receptor beta chain derives from a study of cytomegalovirus exposure and HLA in healthy donors. With 60 Vbeta and 13 Jbeta primers, the PCR was carried out. The assay was immunoSEQ multiplex PCR, and TCRdb's table has in-frame clones only and misses some. The table has 200,000 or so clones, 82% seen once. As concerns this clone: Its cognate antigen is unknown.

The study, taken as a whole, reports: Clonal expansion was found to be greater in HLA-associated TCR beta chains than in equally common others in a later analysis.

Material for sequencing was PBMCs. The TCR originated in a woman in her forties in good health and CMV-seronegative.

The CDR3 DNA reads TGTGCCTGGAGTGGTCACAGGGGGCTTGGCTACACCTTC. Translated, it gives CAWSGHRGLGYTF. This chain connects TRBV30 to TRBJ1-2; 9 positions match TRBD1. After removal of 1 base from V and 7 bases from J, the junction contained 4 bases not matched to a gene. This CDR3 comprises 13 residues. Germline V lookup: CDR1 GTSNPN, CDR2 SVGIG (reference sequence).